This is a list of T cell receptor beta chains from one sample in a study of cytomegalovirus exposure and HLA in healthy donors. Profiling relied on immunoSEQ multiplex PCR, and the TCRdb table lists in-frame clones only, not all of them. The repertoire has roughly 200,000 clones, about 82% of them found once; the top ten carry less than 2.5%. Material for sequencing was PBMCs. The receptor source for this set is a woman in her forties or fifties in good health and CMV-seronegative. Both conserved end residues are part of each CDR3. Each record gives: CDR3 length, V gene, clone size, D gene, J gene, CDR3 DNA, CDR3 protein. A D gene is named only where the DNA matches it firmly. The listing skips clone size in some rows; elsewhere it reads once, few, many or a size class.

14	TRBV18	NA	NA	TRBJ2-5	TGTGCCAGCTCACCGAACAACGGCAGGGAGACCCAGTACTTC	CASSPNNGRETQYF
15	TRBV11-3	NA	TRBD2	TRBJ2-1	TGTGCCAGCAGCTTAGATGGCGGGAGGTACAATGAGCAGTTCTTC	CASSLDGGRYNEQFF
13	TRBV5-1	NA	NA	TRBJ2-3	TGCGCCAGCAGCTTGGATCTGACAGATACGCAGTATTTT	CASSLDLTDTQYF
13	TRBV6-5	NA	NA	TRBJ1-4	TGTGCCAGCAGGGAGCCGACTAATGAAAAACTGTTTTTT	CASREPTNEKLFF
15	TRBV27	NA	NA	TRBJ2-2	TGTGCCAGCCGCCCCGTCCCGAACTACACCGGGGAGCTGTTTTTT	CASRPVPNYTGELFF
13	TRBV9	NA	TRBD1	TRBJ2-1	TGTGCCAGCAGCGCCACAGGGGTTGCTGAGCAGTTCTTC	CASSATGVAEQFF
18	TRBV10-1	NA	TRBD2	TRBJ2-5	TGCGCCAGCAGTGCCTTGGTAGCGGGAGCGTTGACCCAAGAGACCCAGTACTTC	CASSALVAGALTQETQYF
15	TRBV28	NA	TRBD2	TRBJ2-4	TGTGCCAGCAGTTCTAGCGGTCTCGCCAAAAACATTCAGTACTTC	CASSSSGLAKNIQYF
13	TRBV7-2	NA	NA	TRBJ1-5	TGTGCCAGCAGCTTAGGGCCCCATCAGCCCCAGCATTTT	CASSLGPHQPQHF
12	TRBV5-1	once	NA	TRBJ2-2	TGCGCCAGCAGCCCCCCCAGGGGGGAGCTGTTTTTT	CASSPPRGELFF
16	TRBV6-6	once	NA	TRBJ2-7	TGTGCCAGCAGTCACGGACAGGGGACTAGCTCCTACGAGCAGTACTTC	CASSHGQGTSSYEQYF
12	TRBV29-1	few	NA	TRBJ2-1	TGCAGCGTCATAGAGACTAGAAATGAGCAGTTCTTC	CSVIETRNEQFF
14	TRBV28	NA	NA	TRBJ2-3	TGTGCCAGCTTTACAGGGTCGCGGGCAGATACGCAGTATTTT	CASFTGSRADTQYF
14	TRBV6-6	NA	NA	TRBJ2-5	TGTGCCAGCAGTTACATACGTGGGGGGTGGACCCAGTACTTC	CASSYIRGGWTQYF
15	TRBV11-2	NA	NA	TRBJ1-4	TGTGCCAGCAGCCCCCGACCCCCGGGAGGTGAAAAACTGTTTTTT	CASSPRPPGGEKLFF
17	TRBV10-1	NA	TRBD2	TRBJ2-3	TGCGCCAGCTCCGGGACTAGCGGGAGTGGGAGCACAGATACGCAGTATTTT	CASSGTSGSGSTDTQYF
17	TRBV28	NA	TRBD2	TRBJ2-1	TGTGCCAGCAGTTCCAACCTAGCGGCAGGAGTATACAATGAGCAGTTCTTC	CASSSNLAAGVYNEQFF
12	TRBV28	NA	TRBD1	TRBJ2-7	TGTGCCAGCAGTTTGGACAGGTACGAGCAGTACTTC	CASSLDRYEQYF
14	TRBV15	NA	TRBD1	TRBJ1-4	TGTGCCACCAGCCGAGGACAGGCCAATGAAAAACTGTTTTTT	CATSRGQANEKLFF
16	TRBV27	NA	TRBD2	TRBJ2-3	TGTGCCAGCAGTAGAGGGATTAGCGGGAGGACCCATACGCAGTATTTT	CASSRGISGRTHTQYF
16	TRBV13	NA	NA	TRBJ1-5	TGTGCCAGCAGCGAAACAGGTGGGCTGGGCAATCAGCCCCAGCATTTT	CASSETGGLGNQPQHF
16	TRBV4-1	NA	TRBD1	TRBJ2-7	TGCGCCAGCAGCCAAGTTCTCGGACAGGGGATCTACGAGCAGTACTTC	CASSQVLGQGIYEQYF
17	TRBV28	NA	TRBD2	TRBJ2-1	TGTGCCAGCAGTTTTGTAGCGGGAGGGCCGGGTTACAATGAGCAGTTCTTC	CASSFVAGGPGYNEQFF
14	TRBV5-1	NA	NA	TRBJ2-3	TGCGCCAGCAGCTTTGGGACACCCACAGATACGCAGTATTTT	CASSFGTPTDTQYF
13	TRBV9	NA	NA	TRBJ2-7	TGTGCCAGCAGCGTGGGCAACACCTACGAGCAGTACTTC	CASSVGNTYEQYF
15	TRBV19	NA	NA	TRBJ1-2	TGTGCCAGTAGTACGCGCCGGGACTTCGACTATGGCTACACCTTC	CASSTRRDFDYGYTF
16	TRBV9	NA	TRBD2	TRBJ2-3	TGTGCCAGCAGCGAGCCCCCAACGGGAGGGGCCGATACGCAGTATTTT	CASSEPPTGGADTQYF
14	TRBV11-1	NA	NA	TRBJ1-4	TGTGCCAGCAGCTTAGAGCGCTGGGGCGGAAAACTGTTTTTT	CASSLERWGGKLFF
13	TRBV27	NA	NA	TRBJ1-1	TGTGCCAGCAGTTATTGGGGGGACACTGAAGCTTTCTTT	CASSYWGDTEAFF
15	TRBV19	NA	TRBD1	TRBJ1-5	TGTGCCAGTAGTCCCTGGGACAGGGTCAATCAGCCCCAGCATTTT	CASSPWDRVNQPQHF
14	TRBV6-1	NA	NA	TRBJ2-3	TGTGCCAGCACCTCCGCGGGGAGCACAGATACGCAGTATTTT	CASTSAGSTDTQYF
14	TRBV13	NA	TRBD1	TRBJ1-6	TGTGCCAGCAGCCCGGGACAGGGACGGTCACCCCTCCACTTT	CASSPGQGRSPLHF
13	TRBV18	NA	NA	TRBJ2-5	TGTGCCAGCTCATCGAGACAAGAAGAGACCCAGTACTTC	CASSSRQEETQYF
14	TRBV28	NA	NA	TRBJ1-1	TGTGCCAGCAGTCTTCTCAGGGATTACACTGAAGCTTTCTTT	CASSLLRDYTEAFF
15	TRBV4-2	NA	TRBD2	TRBJ2-1	TGTGCCAGCAGCCAGACTAGCCCATTAGTTAATGAGCAGTTCTTC	CASSQTSPLVNEQFF
12	TRBV7-2	NA	NA	TRBJ1-3	TGTGCCAGCAGCTTATCGGGAAACACCATATATTTT	CASSLSGNTIYF
15	TRBV18	medium-sized	TRBD2	TRBJ2-1	TGTGCCAGCTCACCGCGGACTAGCGGTAACAATGAGCAGTTCTTC	CASSPRTSGNNEQFF
15	TRBV4-1	NA	NA	TRBJ2-1	TGCGCCAGCAGCCAAGACGGAGTTACGCGTAATGAGCAGTTCTTC	CASSQDGVTRNEQFF
15	TRBV7-9	NA	NA	TRBJ1-4	TGTGCCAGCAGCTCTCAGGGAGGAGGGTTTGAAAAACTGTTTTTT	CASSSQGGGFEKLFF
16	TRBV5-1	NA	TRBD1	TRBJ1-2	TGCGCCAGCAGCTCCGGGACAGACTTTTTAAACTATGGCTACACCTTC	CASSSGTDFLNYGYTF
15	TRBV7-9	NA	NA	TRBJ2-1	TGTGCCAGCAGCCCCTCAGGGGACTCCTACAATGAGCAGTTCTTC	CASSPSGDSYNEQFF
15	TRBV7-8	few	NA	TRBJ2-5	TGTGCCAGCAGCCAAGCCGCGGCGGACAAAGAGACCCAGTACTTC	CASSQAAADKETQYF
15	TRBV6-1	NA	NA	TRBJ2-7	TGTGCCAGTAGGTACGACCCCAGGGCCGGTTACGAGCAGTACTTC	CASRYDPRAGYEQYF
16	TRBV19	NA	TRBD2	TRBJ2-7	TGTGCCAGTAGTATAGATCCTGCTAGCGGGAGCTACGAGCAGTACTTC	CASSIDPASGSYEQYF
17	TRBV29-1	NA	TRBD1	TRBJ2-6	TGCAGCGTTGGTGAGGGACAGATATTCTCTGGGGCCAACGTCCTGACTTTC	CSVGEGQIFSGANVLTF
16	TRBV5-6	NA	NA	TRBJ1-4	TGTGCCAGCAGCTTGGCTATATTTGCAACTAATGAAAAGCTGTTTTTT	CASSLAIFATNEKLFF
16	TRBV5-1	NA	TRBD1	TRBJ1-1	TGCGCCAGCAGCCGACAGGGGGCGATTGGGAACACTGAAGCTTTCTTT	CASSRQGAIGNTEAFF
13	TRBV6-5	NA	NA	TRBJ1-1	TGTGCCAGCACCTACGGGGGAAACACTGAAGCTTTCTTT	CASTYGGNTEAFF
13	TRBV28	NA	NA	TRBJ2-7	TGTGCCAGCAGCCCCGGTCCATCCTACGAGCAGTACTTC	CASSPGPSYEQYF
14	TRBV6-5	once	NA	TRBJ1-1	TGTGCCAGCAGTTACTCAGGGGTGAACACTGAAGCTTTCTTT	CASSYSGVNTEAFF
15	TRBV7-3	NA	NA	TRBJ1-1	TGTGCCAGCAGCTTAGGGGGGGGCTGGGACACTGAAGCTTTCTTT	CASSLGGGWDTEAFF
14	TRBV6-5	NA	NA	TRBJ1-6	TGTGCCAGCAGTCAACCGGACTCTAATTCACCCCTCCACTTT	CASSQPDSNSPLHF
14	TRBV5-1	NA	NA	TRBJ2-7	TGCGCCAGCAGCTCGGACAGTAGCTCCTACGAGCAGTACTTC	CASSSDSSSYEQYF
14	TRBV28	NA	TRBD1	TRBJ2-1	TGTGCCAGCAGCCTGGGGACAGGAAGCAATGAGCAGTTCTTC	CASSLGTGSNEQFF
14	TRBV9	NA	NA	TRBJ1-2	TGTGCCAGCAGCGTAGGGGGGGTTAACTATGGCTACACCTTC	CASSVGGVNYGYTF
13	TRBV28	NA	NA	TRBJ1-2	TGTGCCAGCAGCACAGTCAAACCCCATGGCTACACCTTC	CASSTVKPHGYTF
20	TRBV18	NA	TRBD2	TRBJ2-1	TGTGCCAGCTCACCACCGGGACTAGCGGGAGGGTTGACCTCCTACAATGAGCAGTTCTTC	CASSPPGLAGGLTSYNEQFF